Listed below are T cell receptor beta chains from one sample, sequenced in a study of cytomegalovirus exposure and HLA in healthy donors. Assay: immunoSEQ multiplex PCR; the TCRdb copy retains only in-frame clones and omits some. The sample has over 100,000 clones; around nine tenths are singletons. Sequencing was carried out using PBMCs. These receptors all stem from a woman aged 18-35 years in good health and CMV-seropositive. The CDR3 runs from the conserved cysteine through the conserved F or W. A D gene is named only where the DNA matches it firmly. Part of the rows lack a size; the others show once, few, many or a class for expanded clones.

j_gene: TRBJ1-2; d_gene: TRBD1; v_gene: TRBV6-6; abundance: NA; CDR3aa: CASSSGTVYGYTF; CDR3nt: TGTGCCAGCAGCAGTGGGACAGTCTATGGCTACACCTTC
j_gene: TRBJ1-1; d_gene: NA; v_gene: TRBV19; abundance: few; CDR3aa: CASSIFEGSTEAFF; CDR3nt: TGTGCCAGTAGTATATTTGAGGGTAGCACTGAAGCTTTCTTT
j_gene: TRBJ1-4; d_gene: NA; v_gene: TRBV30; abundance: NA; CDR3aa: CAWSTHRVGEKLFF; CDR3nt: TGTGCCTGGAGTACTCACAGGGTGGGGGAAAAACTGTTTTTT
j_gene: TRBJ2-7; d_gene: TRBD1; v_gene: TRBV27; abundance: NA; CDR3aa: CASSSGTGYEQYF; CDR3nt: TGTGCCAGCAGTTCGGGGACAGGGTACGAGCAGTACTTC
j_gene: TRBJ2-1; d_gene: TRBD2; v_gene: TRBV28; abundance: once; CDR3aa: CASSFSGTRGSYNEQFF; CDR3nt: TGTGCCAGCAGTTTTAGCGGGACCCGGGGCTCCTACAATGAGCAGTTCTTC
j_gene: TRBJ1-2; d_gene: NA; v_gene: TRBV4-2; abundance: NA; CDR3aa: CASASPGLQVGYTF; CDR3nt: TGTGCCAGCGCGTCACCGGGACTCCAAGTGGGCTACACCTTC
j_gene: TRBJ1-5; d_gene: NA; v_gene: TRBV27; abundance: NA; CDR3aa: CASSPIDFGVGQPQHF; CDR3nt: TGTGCCAGCAGTCCCATTGATTTCGGGGTCGGGCAGCCCCAGCATTTT
j_gene: TRBJ1-5; d_gene: NA; v_gene: TRBV19; abundance: NA; CDR3aa: CASIGQWGQPQHF; CDR3nt: TGTGCCAGTATAGGACAGTGGGGTCAGCCCCAGCATTTT
j_gene: TRBJ1-6; d_gene: TRBD1; v_gene: TRBV9; abundance: NA; CDR3aa: CASSTAGTGGNSPLHF; CDR3nt: TGTGCCAGCAGCACCGCCGGGACAGGGGGTAATTCACCCCTCCACTTT
j_gene: TRBJ1-2; d_gene: TRBD1; v_gene: TRBV6-1; abundance: NA; CDR3aa: CASSERDRAPGGYTF; CDR3nt: TGTGCCAGCAGTGAAAGGGACAGGGCCCCGGGGGGCTACACCTTC
j_gene: TRBJ2-1; d_gene: NA; v_gene: TRBV5-1; abundance: NA; CDR3aa: CASRESSGIYNEQFF; CDR3nt: TGCGCCAGCAGAGAGAGTAGCGGAATATACAATGAGCAGTTCTTC
j_gene: TRBJ1-1; d_gene: NA; v_gene: TRBV29-1; abundance: NA; CDR3aa: CSVTSGYMNTEAFF; CDR3nt: TGCAGCGTGACCTCAGGTTACATGAACACTGAAGCTTTCTTT
j_gene: TRBJ2-1; d_gene: TRBD2; v_gene: TRBV4-2; abundance: NA; CDR3aa: CASSQEGLAGSNEQFF; CDR3nt: TGTGCCAGCAGCCAAGAGGGGCTAGCGGGGAGCAATGAGCAGTTCTTC
j_gene: TRBJ1-2; d_gene: NA; v_gene: TRBV5-1; abundance: NA; CDR3aa: CASSPYGYTF; CDR3nt: TGCGCCAGCAGCCCGTATGGCTACACCTTC
j_gene: TRBJ1-1; d_gene: NA; v_gene: TRBV29-1; abundance: once; CDR3aa: CSVEVRGSKTEAFF; CDR3nt: TGCAGCGTTGAGGTCAGAGGGTCTAAGACTGAAGCTTTCTTT
j_gene: TRBJ1-4; d_gene: TRBD1; v_gene: TRBV7-6; abundance: NA; CDR3aa: CASSFGQGGSNEKLFF; CDR3nt: TGTGCCAGCAGCTTTGGACAGGGGGGATCTAATGAAAAACTGTTTTTT
j_gene: TRBJ1-2; d_gene: NA; v_gene: TRBV30; abundance: NA; CDR3aa: CAWSSRGLPYGYTF; CDR3nt: TGTGCCTGGAGTTCCAGGGGATTGCCTTATGGCTACACCTTC
j_gene: TRBJ1-5; d_gene: NA; v_gene: TRBV14; abundance: NA; CDR3aa: CASSRAYNQPQHF; CDR3nt: TGTGCCAGCAGCCGGGCCTACAATCAGCCCCAGCATTTT
j_gene: TRBJ1-1; d_gene: NA; v_gene: TRBV15; abundance: NA; CDR3aa: CATSRDGLAFEAFF; CDR3nt: TGTGCCACCAGCAGAGATGGCCTCGCCTTCGAAGCTTTCTTT
j_gene: TRBJ2-3; d_gene: NA; v_gene: TRBV28; abundance: NA; CDR3aa: CASRPLESVDTQYF; CDR3nt: TGTGCCAGCAGACCACTAGAGTCGGTAGATACGCAGTATTTT
j_gene: TRBJ2-5; d_gene: NA; v_gene: TRBV7-9; abundance: NA; CDR3aa: CASSSREEWETQYF; CDR3nt: TGTGCCAGCAGCTCCAGGGAGGAGTGGGAGACCCAGTACTTC
j_gene: TRBJ2-3; d_gene: TRBD2; v_gene: TRBV5-6; abundance: NA; CDR3aa: CASSGAGAPSGTDTQYF; CDR3nt: TGTGCCAGCAGTGGAGCGGGGGCTCCCTCGGGCACAGATACGCAGTATTTT
j_gene: TRBJ1-1; d_gene: NA; v_gene: TRBV27; abundance: once; CDR3aa: CASSLDPGVTEAFF; CDR3nt: TGTGCCAGCAGTTTAGACCCAGGGGTAACTGAAGCTTTCTTT
j_gene: TRBJ1-6; d_gene: NA; v_gene: TRBV6-6; abundance: NA; CDR3aa: CASSYATRDSPLHF; CDR3nt: TGTGCCAGCAGTTACGCCACCAGGGATTCACCCCTCCACTTT
j_gene: TRBJ1-4; d_gene: TRBD1; v_gene: TRBV27; abundance: NA; CDR3aa: CASSFSGGYEKLFF; CDR3nt: TGTGCCAGCAGTTTCTCAGGGGGTTATGAAAAACTGTTTTTT
j_gene: TRBJ2-7; d_gene: TRBD1; v_gene: TRBV5-4; abundance: NA; CDR3aa: CASSRQGSYEQYF; CDR3nt: TGTGCCAGCAGCCGACAGGGTTCCTACGAGCAGTACTTC
j_gene: TRBJ1-4; d_gene: NA; v_gene: TRBV6-5; abundance: NA; CDR3aa: CASTRQAETNEKLFF; CDR3nt: TGTGCCAGCACTCGACAGGCTGAAACTAATGAAAAACTGTTTTTT
j_gene: TRBJ1-1; d_gene: NA; v_gene: TRBV2; abundance: once; CDR3aa: CASTLDILEAFF; CDR3nt: TGTGCCAGCACTTTAGACATACTTGAAGCTTTCTTT
j_gene: TRBJ1-1; d_gene: TRBD1; v_gene: TRBV6-6; abundance: NA; CDR3aa: CASSYSDRGDTEAFF; CDR3nt: TGTGCCAGCAGTTACTCGGACAGGGGCGACACTGAAGCTTTCTTT
j_gene: TRBJ2-5; d_gene: NA; v_gene: TRBV7-6; abundance: NA; CDR3aa: CASSLRYQETQYF; CDR3nt: TGTGCCAGCAGCTTGAGGTACCAAGAGACCCAGTACTTC
j_gene: TRBJ2-7; d_gene: NA; v_gene: TRBV7-9; abundance: few; CDR3aa: CALGGDGGTEQYF; CDR3nt: TGTGCCCTCGGTGGGGACGGGGGTACCGAGCAGTACTTC
j_gene: TRBJ1-2; d_gene: NA; v_gene: TRBV7-9; abundance: NA; CDR3aa: CASSLWTTERDYGYTF; CDR3nt: TGTGCCAGCAGCTTGTGGACGACGGAGCGGGACTATGGCTACACCTTC
j_gene: TRBJ2-1; d_gene: NA; v_gene: TRBV20-1; abundance: NA; CDR3aa: CSASRGNEQFF; CDR3nt: TGCAGTGCTAGTAGGGGGAATGAGCAGTTCTTC
j_gene: TRBJ1-1; d_gene: NA; v_gene: TRBV10-3; abundance: NA; CDR3aa: CAISESSGNTEAFF; CDR3nt: TGTGCCATCAGTGAGTCGAGCGGAAACACTGAAGCTTTCTTT
j_gene: TRBJ2-1; d_gene: NA; v_gene: TRBV19; abundance: once; CDR3aa: CASSWGLSYNEQFF; CDR3nt: TGTGCCAGTAGTTGGGGCTTAAGCTACAATGAGCAGTTCTTC
j_gene: TRBJ2-5; d_gene: TRBD2; v_gene: TRBV7-6; abundance: once; CDR3aa: CASSYGGLAGLETQYF; CDR3nt: TGTGCCAGCAGCTACGGGGGACTAGCGGGGCTGGAGACCCAGTACTTC
j_gene: TRBJ1-2; d_gene: NA; v_gene: TRBV27; abundance: once; CDR3aa: CASSLGTYYGYTF; CDR3nt: TGTGCCAGCAGTTTAGGCACATACTATGGCTACACCTTC
j_gene: TRBJ1-1; d_gene: TRBD1; v_gene: TRBV4-1; abundance: NA; CDR3aa: CASSQDQGAILTTEAFF; CDR3nt: TGCGCCAGCAGCCAGGATCAGGGGGCGATCCTGACCACTGAAGCTTTCTTT
j_gene: TRBJ1-4; d_gene: NA; v_gene: TRBV6-5; abundance: NA; CDR3aa: CASSYSGVSLEKLFF; CDR3nt: TGTGCCAGCAGTTACTCCGGGGTTTCCCTCGAAAAACTGTTTTTT
j_gene: TRBJ2-3; d_gene: NA; v_gene: TRBV6-1; abundance: NA; CDR3aa: CASSENFKATDTQYF; CDR3nt: TGTGCCAGCAGTGAAAATTTTAAAGCTACAGATACGCAGTATTTT
j_gene: TRBJ2-1; d_gene: NA; v_gene: TRBV9; abundance: NA; CDR3aa: CASSPPGLSQAEQFF; CDR3nt: TGTGCCAGCAGTCCTCCGGGACTTTCTCAGGCTGAGCAGTTCTTC
j_gene: TRBJ1-6; d_gene: NA; v_gene: TRBV2; abundance: NA; CDR3aa: CASIPGHPNSPLHF; CDR3nt: TGTGCCAGCATCCCAGGTCACCCAAATTCACCCCTCCACTTT
j_gene: TRBJ2-7; d_gene: TRBD1; v_gene: TRBV6-1; abundance: NA; CDR3aa: CASRPGTGGAYEQYF; CDR3nt: TGTGCCAGCAGACCCGGGACAGGGGGGGCGTACGAGCAGTACTTC
j_gene: TRBJ1-2; d_gene: NA; v_gene: TRBV6-1; abundance: NA; CDR3aa: CASSEAGVGYGYTF; CDR3nt: TGTGCCAGCAGTGAAGCGGGCGTGGGCTATGGCTACACCTTC
j_gene: TRBJ2-1; d_gene: TRBD1; v_gene: TRBV27; abundance: NA; CDR3aa: CASSLLRTGASYNEQFF; CDR3nt: TGTGCCAGCAGTTTACTCCGGACAGGAGCCTCCTACAATGAGCAGTTCTTC
j_gene: TRBJ2-7; d_gene: NA; v_gene: TRBV6-6; abundance: NA; CDR3aa: CASSYEGGWTEQYF; CDR3nt: TGTGCCAGCAGTTACGAGGGGGGGTGGACCGAGCAGTACTTC
j_gene: TRBJ2-3; d_gene: TRBD1; v_gene: TRBV11-2; abundance: NA; CDR3aa: CASSKGQKTTDTQYF; CDR3nt: TGTGCCAGCAGTAAGGGACAGAAAACCACAGATACGCAGTATTTT
j_gene: TRBJ2-2; d_gene: NA; v_gene: TRBV6-1; abundance: NA; CDR3aa: CASSVVEGGELFF; CDR3nt: TGTGCCAGCAGCGTCGTAGAGGGCGGGGAGCTGTTTTTT
j_gene: TRBJ2-6; d_gene: TRBD1; v_gene: TRBV30; abundance: NA; CDR3aa: CACASGTGTSGANVLTF; CDR3nt: TGTGCCTGTGCTTCCGGGACAGGGACATCTGGGGCCAACGTCCTGACTTTC
j_gene: TRBJ2-1; d_gene: TRBD2; v_gene: TRBV27; abundance: NA; CDR3aa: CASSLIAGGFGEQFF; CDR3nt: TGTGCCAGCAGTTTAATCGCGGGAGGGTTCGGTGAGCAGTTCTTC
j_gene: TRBJ1-4; d_gene: NA; v_gene: TRBV4-2; abundance: once; CDR3aa: CASSQELEGEKLFF; CDR3nt: TGTGCCAGCAGCCAAGAACTAGAAGGGGAAAAACTGTTTTTT
j_gene: TRBJ2-2; d_gene: NA; v_gene: TRBV7-6; abundance: NA; CDR3aa: CASSFMATANTGELFF; CDR3nt: TGTGCCAGCAGCTTCATGGCGACAGCGAACACCGGGGAGCTGTTTTTT
j_gene: TRBJ1-2; d_gene: TRBD1; v_gene: TRBV5-1; abundance: NA; CDR3aa: CASNGGQNYGYTF; CDR3nt: TGCGCCAGCAACGGGGGACAGAACTATGGCTACACCTTC
j_gene: TRBJ2-3; d_gene: NA; v_gene: TRBV5-1; abundance: once; CDR3aa: CASSLVTGRGPDTQYF; CDR3nt: TGCGCCAGCAGCTTGGTTACGGGCAGGGGACCAGATACGCAGTATTTT
j_gene: TRBJ1-5; d_gene: NA; v_gene: TRBV6-1; abundance: NA; CDR3aa: CASSEDPSGNQPQHF; CDR3nt: TGTGCCAGCAGTGAAGATCCGAGCGGCAATCAGCCCCAGCATTTT